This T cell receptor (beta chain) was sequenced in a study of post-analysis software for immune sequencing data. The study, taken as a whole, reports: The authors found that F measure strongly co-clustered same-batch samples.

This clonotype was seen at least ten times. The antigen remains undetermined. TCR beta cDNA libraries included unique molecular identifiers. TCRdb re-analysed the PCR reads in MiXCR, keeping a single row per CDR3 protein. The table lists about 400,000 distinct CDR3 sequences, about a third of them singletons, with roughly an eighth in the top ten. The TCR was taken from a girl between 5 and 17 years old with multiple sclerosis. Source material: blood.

The CDR3 loop reads CASSVADSGGYNEQFF. The CDR3 DNA sequence: TGTGCCAGCAGCGTAGCTGATAGCGGGGGCTACAATGAGCAGTTCTTC. The chain carries TRBV9 and TRBJ2-1; 9 bases line up with TRBD2. In germline, CDR1 is SGDLS, CDR2 YYNGEE. This CDR3 is 16 amino acids long. J gave up 3 bases and V 0 bases, and 4 bases lay outside the gene matches.